The sequence of this T cell receptor beta chain was determined in a study of blood T cell repertoires in COVID-19. Study summary: PBMCs, B-cell-depleted T cells, or T cells provided the cDNA or gDNA that made up the material.

Those who participated ranged in age from roughly 18 to 89 years and resided in about two dozen US areas. The V segment lost 3 bases and the J segment 6 bases; nucleotides outside the gene matches: 2. Germline V CDR1 and CDR2: KGHDR, SFDVKD. This CDR3 contains 13 residues. In the original processing: Reference gene primer amplification gave estimated nucleated cell counts. Clones were sequenced by immunoSEQ multiplex PCR, and TCRdb holds only the in-frame ones, with some missing. V and J calls and clone size are those listed in that table; D and trimming were worked out from the DNA. The table shows approximately 250,000 clones, with about 87% occurring only once.

The sequencing sample was made of PBMCs or T cells enriched from blood (not recorded which). The chain uses TRBV24-1 and TRBJ1-2; 8 nucleotides line up with TRBD1. This clonotype originated in a woman aged 25 to 39 with acute COVID-19. In DNA form, the CDR3 reads TGTGCCACCAGTGATGGACAGGGAGATGGCTACACCTTC. The encoded protein is CATSDGQGDGYTF.